Listed below are T cell receptor beta chains from one sample, sequenced in a study of T cells in Graves' hyperthyroidism and ophthalmopathy. Using its own MiXCR run on the multiplex PCR reads, TCRdb lists one record per CDR3 protein. This table has over 350,000 distinct CDR3 sequences, about 14% appearing once. The specimen was blood. All receptors derive from a man over 45 with Graves' ophthalmopathy. Each CDR3 is given without its conserved first and last residue. Fields, in order: J gene, CDR3 length, V gene, CDR3 protein.

>TRBJ1-4|9|TRBV5-1
ASSLEQKLF
>TRBJ1-2|10|TRBV7-9
ASSARQGGYT
>TRBJ2-5|12|TRBV20-1
SAILGLEQETQY
>TRBJ2-3|12|TRBV2
ASSNALVPDTQY
>TRBJ2-5|13|TRBV4-2
ASSPGSGREETQY
>TRBJ2-7|11|TRBV7-8
ASSLRSVYEQY
>TRBJ1-2|10|TRBV6-2/TRBV6-3
ASLGTVYGYT
>TRBJ2-1|13|TRBV7-2
ASSSGTSGINEQF
>TRBJ2-1|12|TRBV6-2/TRBV6-3
ASVRAGGSNEQF
>TRBJ2-7|13|TRBV3-1
ASSPIEGQMVEQY
>TRBJ2-5|13|TRBV28
ATSAWQREQETQY
>TRBJ2-2|13|TRBV27
ASSFSRENTGELF
>TRBJ2-2|12|TRBV9
ASSVAGDTGELF
>TRBJ2-4|12|TRBV11-2
ASSSRAQGTIQY
>TRBJ2-5|12|TRBV5-1
ASSSVQGEETQY
>TRBJ2-7|14|TRBV14
ASSHGGEGRFNEQY
>TRBJ1-5|12|TRBV2
ASSGDSSNQPQH
>TRBJ2-7|12|TRBV5-1
ASSLATDLHEQY
>TRBJ2-3|14|TRBV7-9
ASSQSAGVGTDTQY
>TRBJ2-5|12|TRBV4-1
ASSQASGKETQY
>TRBJ1-2|10|TRBV6-1
ASSEALGGYT
>TRBJ1-2|12|TRBV5-5
ASRESTGGYGYT
>TRBJ2-5|12|TRBV6-1
ASTLGLAGETQY
>TRBJ2-5|15|TRBV9
ASSVDAQGGLLEAQY
>TRBJ2-3|12|TRBV5-1
ASSYSGGRDTQY
>TRBJ2-7|11|TRBV28
ASSYSVTYEQY
>TRBJ2-1|19|TRBV3-1
ASSPTTHWGTSGSSYNEQF
>TRBJ2-5|12|TRBV5-1
ASSLSGNQETQY
>TRBJ2-1|13|TRBV6-1
ASKRAGGTVGKQF
>TRBJ1-1|11|TRBV15
ATSRGQNTEAF
>TRBJ1-4|10|TRBV5-6
ASSLLDEKLF
>TRBJ1-1|10|TRBV6-1
ASKQGDTEAF
>TRBJ2-7|12|TRBV28
ASNIEGDSYEQY
>TRBJ2-1|15|TRBV11-2
ASSLDLTSGSYNEQF
>TRBJ1-4|12|TRBV7-2
ASSFLFSNEKLF
>TRBJ2-7|10|TRBV2
ASILAHYEQY
>TRBJ2-5|11|TRBV5-1
ASSLEAEETQY
>TRBJ1-5|16|TRBV30
AWSVARGVAYSNQPQH
>TRBJ2-3|15|TRBV6-2/TRBV6-3
ASSQTTSGSGADTQY